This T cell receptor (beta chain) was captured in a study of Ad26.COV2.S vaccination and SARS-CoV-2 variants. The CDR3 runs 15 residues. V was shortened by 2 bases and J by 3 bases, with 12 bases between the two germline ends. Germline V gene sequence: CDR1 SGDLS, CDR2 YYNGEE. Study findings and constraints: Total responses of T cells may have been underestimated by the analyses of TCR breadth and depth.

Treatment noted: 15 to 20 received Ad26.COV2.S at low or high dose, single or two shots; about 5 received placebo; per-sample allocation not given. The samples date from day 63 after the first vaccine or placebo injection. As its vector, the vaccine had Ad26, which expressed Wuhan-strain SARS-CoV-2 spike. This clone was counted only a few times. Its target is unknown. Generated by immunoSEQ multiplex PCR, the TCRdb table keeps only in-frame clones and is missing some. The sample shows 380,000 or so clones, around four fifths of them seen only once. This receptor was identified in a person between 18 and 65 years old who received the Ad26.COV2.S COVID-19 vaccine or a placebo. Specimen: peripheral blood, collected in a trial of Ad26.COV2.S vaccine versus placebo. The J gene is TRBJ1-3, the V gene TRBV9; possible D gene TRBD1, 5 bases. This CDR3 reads CASSVQLGLGNTIYF. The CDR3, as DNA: TGTGCCAGCAGCGTTCAACTGGGGCTTGGAAACACCATATATTTT.